Included here is one T cell receptor beta chain sequence, with context. Its specificity is unknown. Method: immunoSEQ multiplex PCR; TCRdb's copy keeps in-frame clones and lacks some. This sample carries 99,000 or so clones, about 90% of them seen once, and the ten largest clones take about 0.9%. This entry is derived from a study of graft-versus-host responses after intestinal transplantation. Study as a whole: Multivisceral, liver-intestinal, or isolated intestinal grafts went to recipients.

V shed 2 bases and J shed 0 bases, with 13 bases lying between them. CDR3 size: 17 residues. The study's findings and limits: With peak circulating GvH clone levels came an association with early post-transplant HvG declines.

The sample here was unstimulated CD4+ T cells sorted from spleen or lymph node cells, taken before intestinal transplant. The origin of this receptor is a human donor who received an intestinal transplant. This chain connects TRBV6-7 to TRBJ1-4; weak D call: TRBD1 (5 bases). TRBV6-7 is noted as an ORF with a role that remains uncertain. For the CDR3, the DNA is TGTGCCAGCAGTTACCCCGGGACGGGTGCAACTAATGAAAAACTGTTTTTT. Its translation is CASSYPGTGATNEKLFF.